The source of this T cell receptor (beta chain) is a study of T cells in localized non-small cell lung cancer. Study-wide results and caveats: It was uninvolved adjacent lung that showed the highest T cell clonality, exceeding tumor. For the top 100 tumor clones, a median approximately 61 also appeared in adjacent lung. Because sequencing included only one region (of the tumor), heterogeneity remains possible. Longer overall survival was seen with higher T cell density measured in blood.

V dropped 6 bases and J dropped 10 bases, with 19 bases sitting between them. The CDR3 spans 13 residues. The germline V gene encodes CDR1 SGHTS and CDR2 YDEGEE. Concerning this clone itself: Its antigen is as yet unknown.

Repertoires were generated with immunoSEQ multiplex PCR, while TCRdb's copy carries only in-frame clones and drops some. This table has some 33,000 clones, 80% appearing once. Sequencing was performed on peripheral blood, taken before any cancer treatment. The V gene is TRBV5-8, the J gene TRBJ1-2; a weak D match, TRBD1 (5 bases). The clonotype comes from a male donor older than 55 with stage III squamous cell lung carcinoma. The CDR3 nucleotides read TGTGCCAGCACCCAGGGCGGGGAGGCCGACTACACCTTC. It translates to CASTQGGEADYTF.